Listed here is a single T cell receptor (beta chain). This clonotype was counted ten times or more. It has no known antigen specificity. Base qualities are missing; no much larger clone stands one base away. Per the publication, the treatment or condition label means: allogeneic hematopoietic cell transplantation with graft depleted of TCRalphabeta T cells and CD19 B cells. The transplant recipients were children given TCRalphabeta/CD19-depleted allogeneic hematopoietic cell grafts. These data are taken from a study of T-cell reconstitution after alpha-beta-depleted transplantation in children (dated by TCRdb to the mid-2010s). With regard to the full study: T-cell immune reconstitution after TCRalphabeta/CD19-depleted allogeneic hematopoietic cell transplantation in children was quantitatively tracked in the study by means of TCR repertoire profiling. Broad study findings and their caveats: The frequencies of hyperexpanded clones fell over the following months, and after one year, T-cell counts and TCRbeta diversity were mostly attributed to newly produced T cells. The apparently early alphabetaT-cell count recovery about two months after transplant was reportedly dependent on only several hundred rapidly expanded clones derived from non-depleted graft cells. In some patients, the high TCRbeta diversity seen at day 60 was put down to recipient T cells and intrathymic progenitors that had survived conditioning.

Measured from the cysteine to the phenylalanine, the CDR3 is 14 residues long. Only the CDR3 region is kept as DNA, spanning 42 bases read in frame from base 1. In the germline V gene, CDR1 corresponds to SGHTA and CDR2 to FQGNSA. Trimming takes 3 bases from V and 11 bases from J, and the germline ends sit 16 bases apart. The library was generated by PCR. TCRdb lists the instrument as Illumina HiSeq 2500. Molecular barcoding was employed in the preparation of TCR libraries, with unique molecular identifiers being used to normalize TCRbeta repertoire quantification. TCRdb trimmed the raw reads at Q25, called clones with MiXCR and kept productive beta chains. Every distinct CDR3 protein forms one entry, paired with its most common genes and DNA. The sample table shows over 150,000 distinct CDR3 sequences, and 6.6% are seen once. In total, the top ten clones hold about 5.9% of the sample.

This specimen consisted of PBMCs, obtained before TCRalphabeta/CD19-depleted stem cell transplant. The clonotype was recovered from a boy under 10 years old with acute lymphoblastic leukemia, due to receive a stem cell transplant. The chain uses TRBV7-2 and TRBJ2-2; the D region possibly corresponds to TRBD1 (5 bases align). The CDR3 region has the sequence CASSLILAGLELFF. The DNA reads TGTGCCAGCAGCTTGATTCTTGCAGGGCTAGAGCTGTTTTTT.